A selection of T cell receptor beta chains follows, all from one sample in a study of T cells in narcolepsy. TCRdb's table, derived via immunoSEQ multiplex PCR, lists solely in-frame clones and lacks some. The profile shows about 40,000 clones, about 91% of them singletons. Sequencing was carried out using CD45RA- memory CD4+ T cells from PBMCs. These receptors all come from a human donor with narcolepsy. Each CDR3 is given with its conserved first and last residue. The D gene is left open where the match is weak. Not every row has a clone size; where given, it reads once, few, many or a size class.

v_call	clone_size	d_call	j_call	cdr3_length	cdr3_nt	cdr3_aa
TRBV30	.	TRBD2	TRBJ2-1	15	TGTGCCTGGAGTTTAACTAGCGGGAGGGCCAATGAGCAGTTCTTC	CAWSLTSGRANEQFF
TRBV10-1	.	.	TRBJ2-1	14	TGCGCCAGCAGTGATCGGGACACCCCGGCTCGGGGGTTCTTC	CASSDRDTPARGFF
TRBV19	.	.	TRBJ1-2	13	TGTGCCAGTAGTATAGAGGAAGGAGTGGGCTACACCTTC	CASSIEEGVGYTF
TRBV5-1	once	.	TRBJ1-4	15	TGCGCCAGCAGCTTGGACCCGGGTGGGGGTGAAAAACTGTTTTTT	CASSLDPGGGEKLFF
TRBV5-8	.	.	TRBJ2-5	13	TGTGCCAGCAGCTTGTATGGCAGCCAAGAGCAGTACTTC	CASSLYGSQEQYF
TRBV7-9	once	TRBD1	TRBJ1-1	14	TGTGCCAGCAGCTCCAGGGGGGGGAACACTGAAGCTTTCTTT	CASSSRGGNTEAFF
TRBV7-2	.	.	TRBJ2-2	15	TGTGCCAGCAGTCCGCCTGGGGGGCGAACCGGGGAGCTGTTTTTT	CASSPPGGRTGELFF
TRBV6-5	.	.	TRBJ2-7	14	TGTGCCAGCGGGCAGAGTTCCAGCTCCTACGAGCAGTACTTC	CASGQSSSSYEQYF
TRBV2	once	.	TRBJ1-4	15	TGTGCCAGCAGTCCCGGCGGAAGACAAGATGAAAAACTGTTTTTT	CASSPGGRQDEKLFF
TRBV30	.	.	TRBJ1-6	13	TGTGCCTGGAGCAACACAGGACCTTCACCCCTCCACTTT	CAWSNTGPSPLHF
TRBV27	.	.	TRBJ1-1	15	TGTGCCAGCAAGTGGTCCCAGGTAGATAACACTGAAGCTTTCTTT	CASKWSQVDNTEAFF
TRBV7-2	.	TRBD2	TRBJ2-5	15	TGTGCCAGCAGCTTTAGCGGGGGGGCCTCAGAGACCCAGTACTTC	CASSFSGGASETQYF
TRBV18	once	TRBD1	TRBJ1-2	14	TGTGCCAGCTCACCACCGGGACAGGCTAGGAGCTACACCTTC	CASSPPGQARSYTF
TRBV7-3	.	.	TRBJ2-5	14	TGTGCCAGCAGCCCGCAGGCATCCCAAGAGACCCAGTACTTC	CASSPQASQETQYF
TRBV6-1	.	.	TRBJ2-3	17	TGTGCCAGCAGTGAATTAATAGGGGGGCGCATGACAGATACGCAGTATTTT	CASSELIGGRMTDTQYF
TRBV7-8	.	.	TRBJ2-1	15	TGTGCCAGCAGCTTAGATCTCCCAGCCCCCAATGAGCAGTTCTTC	CASSLDLPAPNEQFF
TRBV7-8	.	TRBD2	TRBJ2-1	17	TGTGCCAGCAGCCGCACCCGGCTAGCGGGGGTCGGCAATGAGCAGTTCTTC	CASSRTRLAGVGNEQFF
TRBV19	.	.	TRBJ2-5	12	TGTGCCAGTAGTGATAGGGGAGAGACCCAGTACTTC	CASSDRGETQYF
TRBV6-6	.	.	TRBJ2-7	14	TGTGCCAGCAGTTACTCGACCACATCAGGCGAGCAGTACTTC	CASSYSTTSGEQYF
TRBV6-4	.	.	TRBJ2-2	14	TGTGCCAGTTCGGGGGAGGTATTCACCGGGGAGCTGTTTTTT	CASSGEVFTGELFF
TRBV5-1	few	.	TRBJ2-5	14	TGCGCCAGCAGCCTCGACAGACCGGGAGAGACCCAGTACTTC	CASSLDRPGETQYF
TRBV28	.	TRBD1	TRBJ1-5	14	TGTGCCAGCTGGGCAGGGGGTAGCAATCAGCCCCAGCATTTT	CASWAGGSNQPQHF
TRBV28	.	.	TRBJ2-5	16	TGTGCCAGCAGTTTAGGGTCAGGGCAGGCGGGAGAGACCCAGTACTTC	CASSLGSGQAGETQYF
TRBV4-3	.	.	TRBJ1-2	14	TGCGCCAGCAGCCACTTGGGGGGATCGCATGGCTACACCTTC	CASSHLGGSHGYTF
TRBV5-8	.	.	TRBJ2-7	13	TGTGCCAGCAGCTTGAGGCTAACCTACGAGCAGTACTTC	CASSLRLTYEQYF
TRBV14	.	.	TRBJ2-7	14	TGTGCCAGCAGCCTATCTCCGAGATACTACGAGCAGTACTTC	CASSLSPRYYEQYF
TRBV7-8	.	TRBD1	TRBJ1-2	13	TGTGCCAGTGGACAGGGGGCGGACTATGGCTACACCTTC	CASGQGADYGYTF
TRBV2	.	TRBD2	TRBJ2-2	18	TGTGCCAGCAGGATGGGGCCAACGGGAGGGCCGAACACCGGGGAGCTGTTTTTT	CASRMGPTGGPNTGELFF
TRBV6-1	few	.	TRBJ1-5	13	TGTGCCAGCACCACCAGGATAAATCAGCCCCAGCATTTT	CASTTRINQPQHF
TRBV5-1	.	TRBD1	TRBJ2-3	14	TGCGCCAGCAGCTTGGGGACAGGGGGAGATACGCAGTATTTT	CASSLGTGGDTQYF
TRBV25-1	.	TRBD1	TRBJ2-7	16	TGTGCCAGCAGTGAATCACTGGGACAGGTCTCCTACGAGCAGTACTTC	CASSESLGQVSYEQYF
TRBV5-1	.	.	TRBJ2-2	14	TGCGCCAGCAGCTTAGGATTCGGACCCGGGGAGCTGTTTTTT	CASSLGFGPGELFF
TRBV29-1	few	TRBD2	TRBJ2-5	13	TGCAGCGTTGAAGGTAGCGGGGAAGAGACCCAGTACTTC	CSVEGSGEETQYF
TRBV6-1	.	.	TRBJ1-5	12	TGTGCCAGCAGTTTTAGCAATCAGCCCCAGCATTTT	CASSFSNQPQHF
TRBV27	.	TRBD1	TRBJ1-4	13	TGTGCCAGCAGTCTTCGACAGGGGGAGAAACTGTTTTTT	CASSLRQGEKLFF
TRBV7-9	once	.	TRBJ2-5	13	TGTGCCAGCAGCTTAAAAGGTCAAGAGACCCAGTACTTC	CASSLKGQETQYF
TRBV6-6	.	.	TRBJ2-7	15	TGTGCCAGCAGTTCTCCGGGACTTACGAACTACGAGCAGTACTTC	CASSSPGLTNYEQYF
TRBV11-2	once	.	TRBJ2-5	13	TGTGCCAGCAGCTTTGGGCCTCGGGAGACCCAGTACTTC	CASSFGPRETQYF